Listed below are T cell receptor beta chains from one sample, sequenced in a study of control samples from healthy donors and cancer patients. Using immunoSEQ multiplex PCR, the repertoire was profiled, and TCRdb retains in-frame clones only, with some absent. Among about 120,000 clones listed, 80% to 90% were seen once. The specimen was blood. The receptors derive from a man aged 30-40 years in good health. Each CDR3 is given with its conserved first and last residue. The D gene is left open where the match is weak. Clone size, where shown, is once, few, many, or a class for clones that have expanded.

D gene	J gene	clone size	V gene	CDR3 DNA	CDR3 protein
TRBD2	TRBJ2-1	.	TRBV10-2	TGCGCCAGCAGTGGGGGGGGGAGCTCCTACAATGAGCAGTTCTTC	CASSGGGSSYNEQFF
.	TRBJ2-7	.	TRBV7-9	TGTGCCAGCAGCTTAGACGGACTGTTTGAGCAGTACTTC	CASSLDGLFEQYF
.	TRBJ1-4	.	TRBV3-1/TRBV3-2	TGTGCCAGCAGCCTAACCGGAAAACTGTTTTTT	CASSLTGKLFF
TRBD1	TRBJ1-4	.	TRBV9	TGTGCCAGCAGCGCACGACAGGGGGATGAAAAACTGTTTTTT	CASSARQGDEKLFF
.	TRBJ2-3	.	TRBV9	TGTGCCAGCAGTCGATCCCGGGACGTCGCTACGCAGTATTTT	CASSRSRDVATQYF
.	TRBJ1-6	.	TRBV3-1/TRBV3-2	TGTGCCAGCAGCCGCGACAGTAATTCACCCCTCCACTTT	CASSRDSNSPLHF
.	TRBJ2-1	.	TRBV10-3	TGTGCCATCAGTGAGGGGGATAGAAATGAGCAGTTCTTC	CAISEGDRNEQFF
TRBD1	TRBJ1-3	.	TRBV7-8	TGTGCCAGCAGCCTTCCTAGTGGGACAGGGGACGCTGGAAACACCATATATTTT	CASSLPSGTGDAGNTIYF
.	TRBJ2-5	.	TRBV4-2	TGTGCCAGCAGCCGGGGGAACCAAGAGACCCAGTACTTC	CASSRGNQETQYF
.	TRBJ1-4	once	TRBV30	TGTGCCTGGAAGGGGCAGCAGAATGAAAAACTGTTTTTT	CAWKGQQNEKLFF
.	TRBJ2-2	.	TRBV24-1	TGTGCCACCAGTGCCCTACCGACAGGGAACACCGGGGAGCTGTTTTTT	CATSALPTGNTGELFF
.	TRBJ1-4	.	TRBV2	TGTGCCAGCAAAGGCCGGGATCTGATTTTT	CASKGRDLIF
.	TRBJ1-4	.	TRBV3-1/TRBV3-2	TGTGCCAGCAGCCTTACGGGGATGAATGAAAAACTGTTTTTT	CASSLTGMNEKLFF
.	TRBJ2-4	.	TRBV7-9	TGTGCCAGCAGCCGTTTTGGCGCGGAGCTAGCCAAAAACATTCAGTACTTC	CASSRFGAELAKNIQYF
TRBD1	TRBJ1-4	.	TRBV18	TGTGCCAGCTCACTACAGGGGGCCAATGAAAAACTGTTTTTT	CASSLQGANEKLFF
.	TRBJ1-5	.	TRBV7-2	TGTGCCAGCAGCTTTAGTACAGGGAGGTTGGGGGACAATCAGCCCCAGCATTTT	CASSFSTGRLGDNQPQHF
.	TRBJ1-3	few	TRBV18	TGTGCCAGCTCACCACCCCACTCTGGAAACACCATATATTTT	CASSPPHSGNTIYF
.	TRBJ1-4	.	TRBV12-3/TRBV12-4	TGTGCCAGCAGCCCTAACGAAAAACTGTTTTTT	CASSPNEKLFF
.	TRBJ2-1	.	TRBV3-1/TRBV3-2	TGTGCCAGCAGCCAAACCCCCGGCGGCTCCTACAATGAGCAGTTCTTC	CASSQTPGGSYNEQFF
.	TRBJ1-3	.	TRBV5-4	TGTGCCAGCAGCTTGCCGGGACCCAGCTCTGGAAACACCATATATTTT	CASSLPGPSSGNTIYF
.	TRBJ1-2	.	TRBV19	TGTGCCAGTAGTGCCCGGGACCTTAAAGCTGGCTACACCTTC	CASSARDLKAGYTF
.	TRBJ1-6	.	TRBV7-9	TGTGCCAGCAGCTTAGAGGGTTCACCCCTCCACTTT	CASSLEGSPLHF
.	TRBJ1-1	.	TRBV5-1	TGCGCCAGCAGCTTGGGGGCAGACACTGAAGCTTTCTTT	CASSLGADTEAFF
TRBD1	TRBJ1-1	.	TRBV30	TGTGCCTTGCAGGGGGCCCTCACGGACACTGAAGCTTTCTTT	CALQGALTDTEAFF
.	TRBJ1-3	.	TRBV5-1	TGCGCCAGCAGCTTGGGGCAGGGCACCTCTGGAAACACCATATATTTT	CASSLGQGTSGNTIYF
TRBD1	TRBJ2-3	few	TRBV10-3	TGTGCCACTTCGACAGGGCTCACAGATACGCAGTATTTT	CATSTGLTDTQYF
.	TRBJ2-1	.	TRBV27	TGTGCCAGCAGTTTAAGGGTAGTCGATGAGCAGTTCTTC	CASSLRVVDEQFF
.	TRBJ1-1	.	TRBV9	TGTGCCAGCAGCTCGTTACAACAGGACAGTTTGAAAGCTTTCTTT	CASSSLQQDSLKAFF
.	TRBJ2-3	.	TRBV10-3	TGTGCCACTCAAGGGGGGCTGGGAGATACGCAGTATTTT	CATQGGLGDTQYF
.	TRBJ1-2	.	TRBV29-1	TGCAGCGTTGGGGGACATCAGGACTATGGCTACACCTTC	CSVGGHQDYGYTF
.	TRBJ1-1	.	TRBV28	TGTGCCAGCGGTAGTAGGTTACTGAACACTGAAGCTTTCTTT	CASGSRLLNTEAFF
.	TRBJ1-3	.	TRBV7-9	TGTGCCAGCAGCCCTGCAAACACCATATATTTT	CASSPANTIYF
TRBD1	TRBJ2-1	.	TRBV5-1	TGCGCCAGCAGCTTGGGACAGGGCTCCTACAATGAGCAGTTCTTC	CASSLGQGSYNEQFF
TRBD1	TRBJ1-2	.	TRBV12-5	TGTGCTAGTGGCGTTGGGGGGACAGTCTATGGCTACACCTTC	CASGVGGTVYGYTF
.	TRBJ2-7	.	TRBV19	TGTGCCAGGACCTCGGAGGGTTATTGCTTC	CARTSEGYCF
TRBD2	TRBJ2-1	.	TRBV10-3	TGTGCCATCAGAGGGACTAGCGGGGGTAACAATGAGCAGTTCTTC	CAIRGTSGGNNEQFF
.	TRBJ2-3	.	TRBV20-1	TGCAGTGCCGTCCACACAGATACGCAGTATTTT	CSAVHTDTQYF
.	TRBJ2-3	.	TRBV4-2	TGTGCCAGCAGCCATCAGGTGGGGCTACGCACAGATACGCAGTATTTT	CASSHQVGLRTDTQYF
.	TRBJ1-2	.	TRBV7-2	TGTGCCAGCAGCTTAGAACGGGGAAACTATGGCTACACCTTC	CASSLERGNYGYTF
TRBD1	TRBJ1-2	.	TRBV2	TGTGCCAGCAGCAGGGGGCCGGGGGGCTACACCTTC	CASSRGPGGYTF
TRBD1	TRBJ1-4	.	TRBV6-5	TGTGCCAGCAGTTTTGGACAGGGACCTTTTGAAAAACTGTTTTTT	CASSFGQGPFEKLFF
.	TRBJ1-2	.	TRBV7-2	TGTGCCAGCAGCTTAGCGGGGTTTAACTATGGCTACACCTTC	CASSLAGFNYGYTF
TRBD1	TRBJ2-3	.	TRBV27	TGTGCCAGCAGTCCTCGACAGGGGGATACGCAGTATTTT	CASSPRQGDTQYF
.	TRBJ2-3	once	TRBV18	TGTGCCAGCTCGCATTCTCCGGGGAAGACAGATACGCAGTATTTT	CASSHSPGKTDTQYF
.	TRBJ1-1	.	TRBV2	TGTGCCAGCAGGGACCCCTCGGGGGTTCCGAACACTGAAGCTTTCTTT	CASRDPSGVPNTEAFF
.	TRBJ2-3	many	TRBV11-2	TGTGCCAGCAGCTTAGATCGGGTTGGTAGTGATACGCAGTATTTT	CASSLDRVGSDTQYF
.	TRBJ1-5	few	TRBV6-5	TGTGCCAGCAGTTACGAGGGGTACGGGCAGCCCCAGCATTTT	CASSYEGYGQPQHF
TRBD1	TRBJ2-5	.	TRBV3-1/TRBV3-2	TGTGCCAGCAGCCCCAGGGGGCCAGGGGTTGAGACCCAGTACTTC	CASSPRGPGVETQYF
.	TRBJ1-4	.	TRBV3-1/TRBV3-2	TGTGCCAGCAGCCAAGGGGGAGGGACTAATGAAAAACTGTTTTTT	CASSQGGGTNEKLFF
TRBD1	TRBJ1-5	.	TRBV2	TGTGCCAGCAGGAGCGGACAGGGCTTTTCGGCCCAGCATTTT	CASRSGQGFSAQHF
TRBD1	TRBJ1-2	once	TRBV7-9	TGTGCCAGCAGCTTAGTTGGGACAGGGGGCAGCTACACCTTC	CASSLVGTGGSYTF